This passage covers 14 T cell receptor beta chains from one sample sequenced in a study of metastatic and nonmetastatic thyroid tumors. Patients had received no treatment of any kind before thyroid surgery. TCRdb called clones again from the PCR reads with MiXCR. There are 20,000 to 30,000 clones in the sample; roughly 13% occur only once, and over 11% lies in the top ten. The sample was blood. These receptors came from a female donor with papillary thyroid cancer or a benign thyroid nodule (not recorded which). Some clones in this sample may be carry-over from other donors' samples.

On this clone: The conserved phenylalanine or tryptophan is not found at the CDR3 terminus, so this likely reflects a read error. Here the CDR3 DNA reads TGTGCCAGCAGTGAAGAGGTGGGTAGGAACACTGAAGCTTTCCTT. Amino acid sequence: CASSEEVGRNTEAFL. The V call is TRBV2, the J call TRBJ1-1; no clear D gene. This CDR3 comprises 15 residues. CDR1 is SNHLY, CDR2 FYNNEI, per germline. V was trimmed by 1 base and J by 1 base, leaving 10 bases between them.

This clone has a count of ten or more. Here the CDR3 DNA reads TGCGCCAGTTACTTAGACAGGGCGGGCACTGAAGCTTTCTTT. Translating gives CASYLDRAGTEAFF. The J gene is TRBJ1-1, the V gene TRBV5-1; 7 bases map to TRBD1. Germline CDR1 is SGHRS and CDR2 is YFSETQ. This CDR3 is 14 amino acids long. Trimming cost V 8 bases and J 4 bases; bases outside gene matches: 11.

This clone was recorded many times. The chain carries TRBV7-8 and TRBJ1-2; D may be TRBD1 (6 bases). In germline, CDR1 is SGHVS, CDR2 FQNEAQ. V was shortened by 5 bases and J by 7 bases, with 17 bases between the two germline ends. This CDR3 comprises 14 residues. The CDR3 is CASSGDYRVGGYTF. The CDR3 DNA reads as TGTGCCAGCAGCGGGGACTACAGGGTCGGTGGCTACACCTTC. The variable domain in full, completed from reference TRBV7-8 and TRBJ1-2, reads GAGVSQSPRYKVAKRGQDVALRCDPISGHVSLFWYQQALGQGPEFLTYFQNEAQLDKSGLPSDRFFAERPEGSVSTLKIQRTQQEDSAVYLCASSGDYRVGGYTFGSGTRLTVV.

Many counts were recorded for this clone. The chain carries TRBV20-1 and TRBJ2-1, with a tentative D call TRBD1 (6 bases). The CDR3 totals 12 residues. Germline V CDR1 and CDR2: DFQATT, SNEGSKA (reference sequence). V lost 6 bases to trimming and J lost 6 bases, with 12 bases between them. The CDR3 here is CSARRRGNEQFF. As DNA, the CDR3 is TGCAGTGCGCGCCGCAGGGGCAATGAGCAGTTCTTC.

The rearrangement uses TRBV11-3 and TRBJ2-1; the D gene could be TRBD1 or TRBD2 (5 bases each). The CDR3 runs 14 residues. V shed 1 base and J shed 7 bases, with 11 bases lying between them. The germline V gene encodes CDR1 SGHNT and CDR2 YENEEA. DNA for the CDR3: TGTGCCAGCAGCTTAGCTCCGGGGCGGAATGAGCAGTTCTTC. Its protein is CASSLAPGRNEQFF.

This clone was detected ten times or more. V usage is TRBV20-1 and J usage is TRBJ2-2; 9 nucleotides line up with TRBD2. CDR1 is DFQATT, CDR2 SNEGSKA, per germline (reference sequence). The CDR3 has 14 amino acids. Losses at the gene ends were 2 bases for V and 2 bases for J; bases not matched to a gene: 0. Here the CDR3 reads CSARLAGNTGELFF. The DNA for the CDR3 is TGCAGTGCTAGACTAGCGGGAAACACCGGGGAGCTGTTTTTT.

Many counts were recorded for this clone. The chain employs TRBV14 and TRBJ2-5; D remains ambiguous. Germline V gives CDR1 SGHDN, CDR2 FVKESK. The V and J ends lost 4 bases and 5 bases respectively, with 20 bases between them. There are 16 residues in the CDR3. Here the CDR3 reads CASSPLGVGMAETQYF. CDR3 bases: TGTGCCAGCAGCCCCCTCGGAGTGGGCATGGCGGAGACCCAGTACTTC.

The chain links TRBV4-1 to TRBJ2-7, with D possibly being TRBD2 (6 bases). Germline V lookup: CDR1 MGHRA, CDR2 YSYEKL. V was shortened by 4 bases and J by 3 bases, with 28 bases between the two germline ends. The CDR3 length is 19 residues. CDR3 bases: TGCGCCAGCAGCCCTGCGGGGCAGGGAAGTGCACTAGGTCACTACGAGCAGTACTTC. This codes for CASSPAGQGSALGHYEQYF.

This clone was seen ten or more times. The V gene is TRBV11-1, the J gene TRBJ2-7; TRBD2 aligns across 10 bases. The CDR3 consists of 17 residues. V was clipped by 5 bases and J by 0 bases; unmatched bases: 10. Germline CDR1 is SGHAT and CDR2 is FQDESV (reference sequence). CDR3 amino acids: CASSPIGTSVSSYEQYF. The CDR3 coding sequence is TGTGCCAGCAGCCCAATAGGGACTAGCGTTAGCTCCTACGAGCAGTACTTC.

At least ten counts were recorded for this clone. The rearrangement links TRBV20-1 to TRBJ1-5; 8 bases map to TRBD1. CDR1 and CDR2 from the germline V gene are DFQATT and SNEGSKA (reference sequence). There are 14 residues in the CDR3. Trimming cost V 6 bases and J 2 bases; bases outside gene matches: 6. CDR3 nucleotides: TGCAGTGCCCCGACAGGGGTGGGCAATCAGCCCCAGCATTTT. As protein: CSAPTGVGNQPQHF.

This clone was observed a few times. This chain uses TRBV4-1 with TRBJ2-4, with no clear D. The germline CDR1 and CDR2 sequences are MGHRA and YSYEKL. With 0 bases removed from V and 8 bases from J, the gap between germline ends came to 14 bases. The CDR3 consists of 15 residues. The chain's CDR3 is CASSQEGNRGDIQYF. In DNA form, the CDR3 reads TGCGCCAGCAGCCAAGAAGGCAACAGAGGAGACATTCAGTACTTC.

At least ten counts were recorded for this clone. This sequence joins TRBV6-1 and TRBJ2-1, with D possibly TRBD1 on 7 matching bases. Germline lookup yields CDR1 MNHNS and CDR2 SASEGT. V lost 10 bases and J 2 bases, leaving 18 bases between the germline ends. The CDR3 extends over 15 amino acids. CDR3 sequence: CATARRRGPYNEQFF. The CDR3 nucleotides read TGTGCCACCGCGAGGAGGAGGGGGCCCTACAATGAGCAGTTCTTC.

This clone is labeled as medium-sized. The V call is TRBV6-4, the J call TRBJ2-7; 11 bases line up with TRBD1. This CDR3 has 13 amino acids. The V gene's germline CDR1 is MRHNA and CDR2 SNTAGT. Losses at the gene ends were 8 bases for V and 4 bases for J; bases not matched to a gene: 4. CDR3 sequence reads: CASGQGARYEQYF. The DNA of the CDR3 is TGTGCCAGCGGACAGGGGGCGAGGTACGAGCAGTACTTC.

The V gene is TRBV6-1, the J gene TRBJ2-5; the match to TRBD1 covers 7 bases. This CDR3 has 15 amino acids. Trimming removed 1 base from V and 0 bases from J; junction bases left unmatched: 2. The germline V gene encodes CDR1 MNHNS and CDR2 SASEGT. CDR3 region: CASSEGGQYQETQYF. For the CDR3, the DNA is TGTGCCAGCAGTGAAGGGGGACAGTACCAAGAGACCCAGTACTTC.